The 7 T cell receptor beta chains below were found in one sample sequenced in a study of blood T cell repertoires in COVID-19. The data were produced by immunoSEQ multiplex PCR, yet TCRdb's version contains in-frame clones alone and is incomplete. The data hold fewer than 150,000 clones, with about 87% observed a single time. Sequencing was carried out using peripheral blood. These receptors were taken from a woman aged 55-70 years with acute or convalescent COVID-19.

This rearrangement joins TRBV28 to TRBJ1-2, with 7 bases aligning to TRBD1. J lost 1 base, V lost 10 bases, and 6 bases had no gene match. Germline V lookup: CDR1 MDHEN, CDR2 SYDVKM. CDR3 size: 13 residues. The CDR3 is CAISTGFNYGYTF. CDR3 bases: TGTGCCATCTCGACAGGGTTTAACTATGGCTACACCTTC.

This rearrangement joins TRBV11-2 to TRBJ1-3, with D perhaps matching TRBD1 (5 bases). CDR1 is SGHAT, CDR2 FQNNGV, per germline. The CDR3 loop spans 14 amino acids. The V end was cut by 0 bases, the J end by 9 bases, with 12 bases between. The CDR3 DNA reads as TGTGCCAGCAGCTTAGAAGGGGTGGGCGCCACCATATATTTT. The encoded protein is CASSLEGVGATIYF.

This chain links TRBV28 with TRBJ2-1; 8 nucleotides align to TRBD2. The ends lost 4 bases at V and 4 bases at J; junction bases unmatched: 3. The CDR3 is made up of 14 amino acids. CDR1 is MDHEN and CDR2 is SYDVKM in the germline V gene. The CDR3 loop reads CASSSPSGYNEQFF. The CDR3 DNA reads TGTGCCAGCAGTTCCCCTAGCGGGTACAATGAGCAGTTCTTC.

CDR3 sequence reads: CAVGTGDQPQHF. The CDR3 region has the DNA TGTGCAGTGGGGACAGGGGATCAGCCCCAGCATTTT. The chain joins TRBV7-9 to TRBJ1-5; TRBD1 matches at 10 bases. CDR1 is SEHNR, CDR2 FQNEAQ, per germline (reference sequence). The CDR3 length is 12 residues.

This clone was observed a single time. The sample has other DNA sequences that encode this CDR3 too. This chain connects TRBV19 to TRBJ1-5; 9 bases are shared with TRBD1. V lost 6 bases and J lost 4; bases outside the gene matches: 1. The CDR3 is made up of 13 amino acids. CDR1 is LNHDA and CDR2 is SQIVND in the germline V gene (reference sequence). CDR3: CASRGQGNQPQHF. CDR3 coding DNA: TGTGCCAGTAGAGGACAGGGGAATCAGCCCCAGCATTTT.

The chain recombines TRBV6-5 with TRBJ1-1, with D perhaps matching TRBD1 (5 bases). The germline gives CDR1 MNHEY, CDR2 SVGAGI. CDR3 length equals 15 residues. V gave up 8 bases and J gave up 0 bases, with 16 bases separating them. The CDR3 DNA follows: TGTGCCAGCCATACAGGTTTTCCCATGAACACTGAAGCTTTCTTT. Its translation is CASHTGFPMNTEAFF.

The chain recombines TRBV24-1 with TRBJ1-1; unclear D gene. The CDR3 sequence is 15 residues long. Germline CDR1 and CDR2: KGHDR and SFDVKD. The V and J ends lost 2 bases and 0 bases respectively, with 9 bases between them. In nucleotides, the CDR3 is TGTGCCACCAGTGATTCGAAACTGATGAACACTGAAGCTTTCTTT. Encoded protein: CATSDSKLMNTEAFF.